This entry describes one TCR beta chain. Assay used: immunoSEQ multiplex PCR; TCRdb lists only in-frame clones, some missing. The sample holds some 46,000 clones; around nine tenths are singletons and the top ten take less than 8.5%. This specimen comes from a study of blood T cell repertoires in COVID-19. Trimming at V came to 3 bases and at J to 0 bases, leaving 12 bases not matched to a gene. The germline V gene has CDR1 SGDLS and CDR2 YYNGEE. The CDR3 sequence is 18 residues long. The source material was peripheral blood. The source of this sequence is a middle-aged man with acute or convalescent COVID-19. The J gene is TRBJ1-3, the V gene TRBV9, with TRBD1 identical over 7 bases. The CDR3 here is CASSAQPGQPNSGNTIYF. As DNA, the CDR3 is TGTGCCAGCAGCGCGCAACCGGGACAGCCGAACTCTGGAAACACCATATATTTT.